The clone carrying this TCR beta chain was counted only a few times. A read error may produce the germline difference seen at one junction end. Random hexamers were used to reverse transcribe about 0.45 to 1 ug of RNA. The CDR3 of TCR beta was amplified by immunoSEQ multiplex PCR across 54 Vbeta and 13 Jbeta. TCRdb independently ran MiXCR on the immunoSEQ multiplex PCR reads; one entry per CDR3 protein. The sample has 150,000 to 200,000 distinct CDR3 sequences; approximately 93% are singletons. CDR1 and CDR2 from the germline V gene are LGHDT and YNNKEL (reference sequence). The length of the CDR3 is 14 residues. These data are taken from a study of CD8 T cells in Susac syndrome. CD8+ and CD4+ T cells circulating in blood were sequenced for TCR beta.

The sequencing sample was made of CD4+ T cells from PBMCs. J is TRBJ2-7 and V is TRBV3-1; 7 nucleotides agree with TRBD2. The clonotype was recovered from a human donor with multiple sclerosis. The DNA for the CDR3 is TGTGCCAGCAGTCAAGGGAGCGGGAACTACGAGCAGTACTTC. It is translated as CASSQGSGNYEQYF.